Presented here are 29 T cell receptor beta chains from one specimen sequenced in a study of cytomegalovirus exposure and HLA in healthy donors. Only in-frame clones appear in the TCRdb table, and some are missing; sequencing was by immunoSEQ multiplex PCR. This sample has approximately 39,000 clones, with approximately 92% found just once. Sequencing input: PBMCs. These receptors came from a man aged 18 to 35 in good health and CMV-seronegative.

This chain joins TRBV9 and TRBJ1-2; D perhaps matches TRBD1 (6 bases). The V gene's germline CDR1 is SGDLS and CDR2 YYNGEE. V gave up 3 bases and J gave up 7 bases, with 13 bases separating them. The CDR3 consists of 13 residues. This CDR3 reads CASSEGGGLGYTF. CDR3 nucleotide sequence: TGTGCCAGCAGCGAAGGCGGGGGCCTTGGCTACACCTTC.

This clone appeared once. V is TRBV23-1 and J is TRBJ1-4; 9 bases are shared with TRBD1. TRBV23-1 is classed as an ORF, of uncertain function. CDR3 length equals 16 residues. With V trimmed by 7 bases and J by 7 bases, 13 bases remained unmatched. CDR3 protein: CASTYRDREATEKLFF. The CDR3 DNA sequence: TGCGCCAGCACCTACCGGGACAGGGAGGCGACTGAAAAACTGTTTTTT.

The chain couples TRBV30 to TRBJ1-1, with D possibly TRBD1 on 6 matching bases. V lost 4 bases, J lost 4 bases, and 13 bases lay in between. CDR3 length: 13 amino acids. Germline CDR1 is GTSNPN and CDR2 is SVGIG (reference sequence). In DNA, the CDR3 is TGTGCCTGGAAGGTGGGGGCGAGCACTGAAGCTTTCTTT. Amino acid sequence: CAWKVGASTEAFF.

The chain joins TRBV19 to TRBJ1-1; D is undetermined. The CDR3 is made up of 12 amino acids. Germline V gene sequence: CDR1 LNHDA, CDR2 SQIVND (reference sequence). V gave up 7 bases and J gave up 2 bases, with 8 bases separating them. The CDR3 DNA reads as TGTGCCAGTAATCGGGATAACACTGAAGCTTTCTTT. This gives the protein CASNRDNTEAFF. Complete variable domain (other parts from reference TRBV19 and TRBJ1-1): DGGITQSPKYLFRKEGQNVTLSCEQNLNHDAMYWYRQDPGQGLRLIYYSQIVNDFQKGDIAEGYSVSREKKESFPLTVTSAQKNPTAFYLCASNRDNTEAFFGQGTRLTVV.

The CDR3 region has the DNA TGCAGCGTCGAGGGCGGGGGGGCCGGAGGTGTACCCCAGACCCAGTACTTC. Protein product: CSVEGGGAGGVPQTQYF. The chain carries TRBV29-1 and TRBJ2-5; 9 bases line up with TRBD2. Per germline, CDR1 SQVTM and CDR2 ANQGSEA. V lost 6 bases to trimming and J lost 6 bases; unmatched junction nucleotides: 20. The CDR3 totals 17 residues.

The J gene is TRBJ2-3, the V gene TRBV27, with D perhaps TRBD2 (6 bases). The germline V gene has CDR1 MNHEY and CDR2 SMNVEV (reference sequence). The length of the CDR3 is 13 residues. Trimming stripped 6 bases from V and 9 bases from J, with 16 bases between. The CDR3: CASRGGGLQTQYF. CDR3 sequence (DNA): TGTGCCAGCAGGGGGGGAGGACTACAAACGCAGTATTTT.

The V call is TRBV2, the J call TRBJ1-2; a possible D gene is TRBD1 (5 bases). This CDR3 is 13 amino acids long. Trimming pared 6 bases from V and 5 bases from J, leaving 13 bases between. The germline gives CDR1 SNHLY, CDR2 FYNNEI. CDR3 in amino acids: CASRLTGLYGYTF. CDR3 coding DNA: TGTGCCAGCAGACTAACAGGATTATATGGCTACACCTTC.

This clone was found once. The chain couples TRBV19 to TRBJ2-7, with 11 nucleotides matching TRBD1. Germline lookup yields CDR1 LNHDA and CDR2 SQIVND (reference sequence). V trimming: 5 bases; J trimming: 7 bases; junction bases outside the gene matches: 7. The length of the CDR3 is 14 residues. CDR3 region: CASSPGQGAGEQYF. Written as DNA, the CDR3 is TGTGCCAGTAGTCCAGGACAGGGGGCTGGAGAGCAGTACTTC.

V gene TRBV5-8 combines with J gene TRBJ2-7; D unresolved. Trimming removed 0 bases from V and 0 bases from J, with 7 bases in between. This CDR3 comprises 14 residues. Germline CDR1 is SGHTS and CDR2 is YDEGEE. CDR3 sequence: CASSLGPSSYEQYF. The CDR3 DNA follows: TGTGCCAGCAGCTTGGGTCCCAGCTCCTACGAGCAGTACTTC. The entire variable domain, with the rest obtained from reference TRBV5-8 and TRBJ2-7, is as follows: EAGVTQSPTHLIKTRGQQATLRCSPISGHTSVYWYQQALGLGLQFLLWYDEGEERNRGNFPPRFSGRQFPNYSSELNVNALELEDSALYLCASSLGPSSYEQYFGPGTRLTVT.

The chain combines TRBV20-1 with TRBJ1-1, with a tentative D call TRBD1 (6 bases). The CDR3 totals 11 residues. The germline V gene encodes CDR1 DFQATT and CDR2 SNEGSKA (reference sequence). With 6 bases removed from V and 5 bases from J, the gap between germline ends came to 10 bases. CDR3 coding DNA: TGCAGTGCAAACAGGGAGACTGAAGCTTTCTTT. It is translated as CSANRETEAFF.

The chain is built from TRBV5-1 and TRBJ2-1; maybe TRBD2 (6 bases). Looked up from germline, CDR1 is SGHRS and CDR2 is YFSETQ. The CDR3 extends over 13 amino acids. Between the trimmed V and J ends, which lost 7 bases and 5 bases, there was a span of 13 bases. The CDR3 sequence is CASSRGVHNEQFF. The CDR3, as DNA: TGCGCCAGCTCGCGCGGGGTTCACAATGAGCAGTTCTTC.

For the CDR3, the DNA is TGTGCCAGTAGTCTCCGGGACTTTGATCAGCCCCAGCATTTT. Translation: CASSLRDFDQPQHF. This chain uses TRBV19 with TRBJ1-5; a weak D match, TRBD1 (5 bases). Germline V gene sequence: CDR1 LNHDA, CDR2 SQIVND (reference sequence). V lost 5 bases and J 5 bases, leaving 13 bases between the germline ends. CDR3 length equals 14 residues.

CDR3 in DNA: TGTGCCAGCAGCACGGGACAGTCCTGGGAGACCCAGTACTTC. Translating gives CASSTGQSWETQYF. The rearrangement uses TRBV5-6 and TRBJ2-5; 7 bases agree with TRBD1. This CDR3 is built from 14 residues. Looked up from germline, CDR1 is SGHDT and CDR2 is YYEEEE. Trimming cost V 4 bases and J 5 bases; bases outside gene matches: 8.

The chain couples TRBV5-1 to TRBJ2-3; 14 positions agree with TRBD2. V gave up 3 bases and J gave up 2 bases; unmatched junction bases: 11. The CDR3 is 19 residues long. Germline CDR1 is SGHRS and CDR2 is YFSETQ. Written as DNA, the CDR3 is TGCGCCAGCAGCTGGCCCTCGGGACTAGCGGGGGCCTCCACAGATACGCAGTATTTT. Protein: CASSWPSGLAGASTDTQYF. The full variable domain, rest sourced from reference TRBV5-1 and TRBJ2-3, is KAGVTQTPRYLIKTRGQQVTLSCSPISGHRSVSWYQQTPGQGLQFLFEYFSETQRNKGNFPGRFSGRQFSNSRSEMNVSTLELGDSALYLCASSWPSGLAGASTDTQYFGPGTRLTVL.

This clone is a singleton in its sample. The DNA of the CDR3 is TGTGCCAGCAGTTCTTCCGGGACAGGGGACTACGAGCAGTACTTC. This sequence encodes CASSSSGTGDYEQYF. V and J are TRBV6-6 and TRBJ2-7, with TRBD1 matching over 10 bases. The CDR3 runs 15 residues. V dropped 4 bases and J dropped 3; count of bases not matched to a gene: 6. Germline V gene lookup returns CDR1 MNHNY and CDR2 SVGAGI (reference sequence).

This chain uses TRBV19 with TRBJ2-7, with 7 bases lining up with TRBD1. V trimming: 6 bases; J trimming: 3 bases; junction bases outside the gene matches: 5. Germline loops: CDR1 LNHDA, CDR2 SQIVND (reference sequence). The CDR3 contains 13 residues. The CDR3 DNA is TGTGCCAGTAGCGAAGGGACAGTCTACGAGCAGTACTTC. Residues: CASSEGTVYEQYF.

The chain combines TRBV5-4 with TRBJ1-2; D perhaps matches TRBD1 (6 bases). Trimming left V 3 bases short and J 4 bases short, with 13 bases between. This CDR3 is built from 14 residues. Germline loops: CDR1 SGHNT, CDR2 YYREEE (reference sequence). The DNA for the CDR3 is TGTGCCAGCAGCTCCGCCGACAGGCCCTATGGCTACACCTTC. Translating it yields CASSSADRPYGYTF.

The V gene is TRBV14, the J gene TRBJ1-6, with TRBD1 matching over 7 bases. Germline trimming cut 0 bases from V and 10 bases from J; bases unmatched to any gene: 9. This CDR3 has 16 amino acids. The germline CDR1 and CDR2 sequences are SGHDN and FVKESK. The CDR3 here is CASSQDRGGANSPLHF. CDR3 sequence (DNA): TGTGCCAGCAGCCAAGATCGAGGGGGCGCAAACTCACCCCTCCACTTT.

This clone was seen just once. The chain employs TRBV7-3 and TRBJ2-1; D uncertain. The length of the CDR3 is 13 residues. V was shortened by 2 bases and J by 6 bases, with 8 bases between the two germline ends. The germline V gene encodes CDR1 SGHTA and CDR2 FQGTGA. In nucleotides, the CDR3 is TGTGCCAGCAGCTTATTTACAGTCAATGAGCAGTTCTTC. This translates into CASSLFTVNEQFF. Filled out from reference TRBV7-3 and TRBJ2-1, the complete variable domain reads GAGVSQTPSNKVTEKGKYVELRCDPISGHTALYWYRQSLGQGPEFLIYFQGTGAADDSGLPNDRFFAVRPEGSVSTLKIQRTERGDSAVYLCASSLFTVNEQFFGPGTRLTVL.

CDR3 region: CASSPGSGGASYNEQFF. CDR3 bases: TGTGCCAGCAGTCCGGGGAGCGGGGGGGCGTCGTACAATGAGCAGTTCTTC. The chain uses TRBV9 and TRBJ2-1, with TRBD2 matching 10 bases. V dropped 5 bases and J dropped 4; count of bases not matched to a gene: 12. CDR3 size: 17 residues. Germline lookup yields CDR1 SGDLS and CDR2 YYNGEE.

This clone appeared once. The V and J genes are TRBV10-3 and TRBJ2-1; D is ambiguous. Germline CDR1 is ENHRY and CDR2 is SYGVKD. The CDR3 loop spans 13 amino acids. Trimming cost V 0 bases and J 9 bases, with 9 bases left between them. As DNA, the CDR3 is TGTGCCATCAGTGAGTCGATGGCAACTGAGCAGTTCTTC. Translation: CAISESMATEQFF.

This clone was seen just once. The CDR3 sequence: CAWSVQTGGLGAFF. The CDR3 DNA follows: TGTGCCTGGAGTGTACAGACCGGGGGGCTTGGGGCTTTCTTT. The rearrangement joins TRBV30 to TRBJ1-1, with D tentatively TRBD1 (6 bases). V was trimmed by 0 bases and J by 11 bases, leaving 19 bases between them. This CDR3 is built from 14 residues. The V gene's germline CDR1 is GTSNPN and CDR2 SVGIG (reference sequence).

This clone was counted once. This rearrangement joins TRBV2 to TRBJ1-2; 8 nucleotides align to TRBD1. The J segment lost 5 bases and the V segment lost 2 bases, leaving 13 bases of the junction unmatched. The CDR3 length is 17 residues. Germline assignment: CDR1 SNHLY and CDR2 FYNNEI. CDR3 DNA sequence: TGTGCCAGCAGTGAAAGGGGGACAGGACTAATTTCATATGGCTACACCTTC. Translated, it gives CASSERGTGLISYGYTF.

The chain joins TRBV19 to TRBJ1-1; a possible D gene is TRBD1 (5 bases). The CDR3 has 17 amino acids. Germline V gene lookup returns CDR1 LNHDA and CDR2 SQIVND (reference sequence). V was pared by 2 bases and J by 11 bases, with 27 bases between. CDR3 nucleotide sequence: TGTGCCAGTAGTATACTACCCGGGGGATTAGGAAGTAATAGTGCTTTCTTT. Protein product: CASSILPGGLGSNSAFF. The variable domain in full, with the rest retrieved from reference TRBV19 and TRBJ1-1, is DGGITQSPKYLFRKEGQNVTLSCEQNLNHDAMYWYRQDPGQGLRLIYYSQIVNDFQKGDIAEGYSVSREKKESFPLTVTSAQKNPTAFYLCASSILPGGLGSNSAFFGQGTRLTVV.

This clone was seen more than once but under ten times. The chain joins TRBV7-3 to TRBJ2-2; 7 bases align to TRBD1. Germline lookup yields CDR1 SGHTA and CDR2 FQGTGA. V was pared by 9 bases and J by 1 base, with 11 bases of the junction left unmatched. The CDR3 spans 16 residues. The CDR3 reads CASDETGTLNTGELFF. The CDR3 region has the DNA TGTGCCAGTGATGAGACAGGGACGTTGAACACCGGGGAGCTGTTTTTT.

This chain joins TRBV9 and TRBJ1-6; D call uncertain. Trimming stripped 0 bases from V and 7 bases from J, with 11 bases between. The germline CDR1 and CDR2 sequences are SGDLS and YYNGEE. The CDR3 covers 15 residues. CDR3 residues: CASSVASTGNSPLHF. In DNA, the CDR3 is TGTGCCAGCAGCGTAGCTAGTACTGGGAATTCACCCCTCCACTTT.

This CDR3 reads CASSLREGDSSTDTQYF. CDR3 DNA: TGTGCCAGCAGCTTACGGGAGGGAGACTCCAGCACAGATACGCAGTATTTT. V and J are TRBV5-5 and TRBJ2-3; TRBD2 matches 8 bases. Germline V CDR1 and CDR2: SGHKS, YYEKEE (reference sequence). CDR3 size: 17 residues. The V segment lost 2 bases and the J segment 0 bases; nucleotides outside the gene matches: 8.

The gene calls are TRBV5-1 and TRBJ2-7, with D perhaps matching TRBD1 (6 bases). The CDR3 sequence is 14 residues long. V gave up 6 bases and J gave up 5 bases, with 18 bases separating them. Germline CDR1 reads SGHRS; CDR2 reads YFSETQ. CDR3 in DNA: TGCGCCAGCAACAGGGAAAAGGAACCGGACGAGCAGTACTTC. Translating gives CASNREKEPDEQYF.

The CDR3 reads CASSYAGGPEQFF. In nucleotides, the CDR3 is TGTGCCAGCAGTTACGCGGGAGGGCCTGAGCAGTTCTTC. The J gene is TRBJ2-1, the V gene TRBV6-5, with TRBD2 identical over 9 bases. Germline trimming cut 2 bases from V and 9 bases from J; bases unmatched to any gene: 2. This CDR3 has 13 amino acids. Germline lookup yields CDR1 MNHEY and CDR2 SVGAGI.